This T cell receptor (beta chain) was sequenced in a study of regulatory T cells in long-lasting Graves disease. Whole-study results and caveats: Gene preferences differed: TRBV28, TRBJ1-2, TRBJ2-5 in persistent cases. Persistent Graves' patients showed less TCR diversity than newly diagnosed ones.

This sample's time point: newly diagnosed GD, antithyroid drugs for less than 3 months. The TCR library was made from RNA that had been extracted from PBMCs in TRIzol. On this clonotype: The target antigen is unknown.

CDR3-region Arm-PCR and iRepertoire HTBI primers produced the TCR beta libraries. TCRdb re-called the multiplex PCR reads through MiXCR, storing one row per CDR3 protein. The sample has under 500,000 distinct CDR3 sequences; about 17% are singletons. The ends lost 7 bases at V and 6 bases at J; junction bases unmatched: 11. The CDR3 consists of 16 residues. CDR1 and CDR2 from the germline V gene are SGHTA and FQGNSA. Another study also made use of these data, one on T cells in Graves' hyperthyroidism and ophthalmopathy. From that report: Every diagnosis used clinical symptoms, serum thyroxine and TRAb, thyroid ultrasound and orbital computed tomography.

The chain couples TRBV7-2 to TRBJ2-1; 11 bases agree with TRBD2. The specimen was peripheral blood mononuclear cells (PBMCs), collected at new diagnosis, from a patient treated with antithyroid drugs. The sequence was collected from a woman aged 25-40 years with Graves disease. CDR3 in amino acids: CASTPVLAGASNEQFF. The CDR3 DNA follows: TGTGCCAGCACCCCGGTACTAGCGGGAGCTAGCAATGAGCAGTTCTTC.